This TCR beta chain stems from a study of follicular helper T cells after annual influenza vaccination. Across the whole study: Some donors were sampled over the 2013-2014, 2014-2015 and 2015-2016 vaccinations.

The study's findings and limits: Each annual vaccination recalled recurring oligoclonal ICOS+CD38+ cTfh clonotypes.

Method: immunoSEQ multiplex PCR; TCRdb's copy keeps in-frame clones and lacks some. The repertoire holds about 6,800 clones, with 70% to 90% as singletons. With regard to this clone: Antigen: not known.

Time point defined: 2015-2016 season, 7 days after influenza vaccination. Cells are cTfh (non-naive CD4+CXCR5+PD-1+), split by ICOS and CD38 into double-positive or double-negative. The receptor's source is an adult who received the influenza vaccine. The sequencing used CXCR5+ CD38- circulating T follicular helper cells from blood, collected 7 days after influenza vaccination. Subset in this sample: circulating Tfh, non-naive CD4+CXCR5+PD-1+ (ICOS+CD38+ or ICOS-CD38-).

The CDR3 DNA reads TGCGCCAGCCGGGACATCTTCTACGAGCAGTACTTC. Its protein is CASRDIFYEQYF. This chain connects TRBV5-1 to TRBJ2-7; D is perhaps TRBD1 (6 bases). The CDR3 has 12 amino acids. The germline gives CDR1 SGHRS, CDR2 YFSETQ. The germline V and J ends were trimmed by 7 bases and 3 bases, with 11 bases remaining between them.